Sequencing of this T cell receptor (beta chain) was carried out in a study of shared clonotypes between healthy human individuals (dated by TCRdb to about 2020). Study-level background: The cohort included a few men and a couple of women between 18 and 49 years of age. For each donor, three plates each were used for CD4 naive and CD4 memory, two plates were used for CD8 naive, and one plate was used for CD8 memory. Blood TCR repertoires of about five healthy adults were deeply sequenced to estimate repertoire size and the extent of clonotype sharing between individuals. Libraries were prepared and TCR repertoires were sequenced by different laboratories using diverse techniques, in order to increase sequencing depth and limit assay-specific biases. Between about 0.9 and 10 billion PBMCs per donor were obtained by leukapheresis.

Healthy HIV-negative adults with no recently reported acute infections or vaccinations were included as donors. Every donor was a Caucasian adult residing in Nashville, Tennessee, USA. CD4+ T cells were enriched through magnetic negative selection, after which naive cells were positively selected on CD45RA and the remaining negative fraction served as the memory subset. After blood collection by leukapheresis, PBMCs were isolated using Ficoll-Histopaque density gradient centrifugation and then cryopreserved in the vapor phase of liquid nitrogen. Analytical flow cytometry was used to check the purity and quantity of each magnetically sorted T cell population. Genomic DNA was isolated from every sorted fraction and measured by UV absorbance on a Nanodrop 2000c. Using the deep immunoSEQ assay, multiplex PCR amplified TCR CDR3 regions from genomic DNA. For each cell subset, the extracted genomic DNA was distributed evenly across all wells of several immunoSEQ 96-well plates, and each plate served as one replicate. For sorted subsets, about 200 ng genomic DNA, equal to 25,000 to 35,000 T cell genomes, was loaded into each replicate PCR. Purified libraries were measured with a Qubit 3.0 fluorometer, size-checked on a Bioanalyzer 2100, and measured again with the KAPA Library Quantification kit. Each immunoSEQ 96-well plate was sequenced on its own single-read 150-cycle Illumina NextSeq 550 flow cell. The published analysis was carried out like this. Because the immunoSEQ output held only junctional sequences and lacked quality scores, the filtering could not match the filtering applied to full-length reads. Sequences were annotated with PyIR, a Python wrapper for IgBLAST v1.9, using IMGT germline references to assign V/J genes and CDR3. Reads were removed for weak V/J assignments (E-value above 1e-6), missing CDR3, stop codons, out-of-frame junctions, or ambiguous translated residues. A V3J clonotype was defined by an identical inferred V gene, J gene, and CDR3 amino acid sequence. Percentage overlap between repertoires was calculated by dividing the number of shared unique clonotypes by the size of the smaller repertoire. Three approaches were used to assess repertoire richness: RTK rarefaction, the Chao1 estimator, and Recon v2.1 estimates of unobserved clonotypes. Generation probabilities for all TCRbeta clonotypes obtained by the gDNA method from a handful of donors were computed using OLGA. What TCRdb holds here is the immuneACCESS table cut down to in-frame rearrangements. Part of the clones is not present; checked against another copy, under half of the missing clones reflect an unresolved V gene, and the others are unexplained. For V, J and clone size, that table is used; D and trimming come from the DNA. The sample table lists 1,500,000 or so clones, roughly 95% of them with a count of one. Of the sample, 1% to 1.5% is held by the ten largest clones.

This clone was recorded once. The target of this receptor is not known. Base qualities are not at hand, and no much larger clone is one base apart. What the research found in general, with its limitations: Based on pairwise subsampling, the degree of clonotype sharing among donors was expected to be affected by sequencing depth. Naive subsets generally had larger estimated clonotype richness than memory subsets. Only blood was sampled, and tissue TCR repertoires likely differ from those in blood. When four donors were compared, the shared fraction of clonotypes was about 5% for naive CD4, less than 4% for naive CD8, about 2.5% for memory CD4, and roughly 0.43% for memory CD8. Clonotypes shared by all four sorted-subset donors showed higher generation probabilities than non-shared clonotypes. Because the study included a small number of donors, the genetic and exposure-history diversity represented was limited. Even with the large sequencing depth, rarefaction of the sorted-subset datasets indicated that sequencing was incomplete.

Sequenced: naive CD4+ T cells sorted from blood. The cell subset or site label of this sample denotes: CD45RA+ positively selected. The sequence derives from a man between 25 and 39 years old in good health.

The DNA is TGTGCCAGTAGTATAGATAAGGGGTACAATGAGCAGTTCTTC. It encodes CASSIDKGYNEQFF. This sequence uses TRBV19 and TRBJ2-1; the D region possibly corresponds to TRBD1 (5 bases align). V is reduced by 0 bases and J by 4 bases, leaving a spacing of 7 bases between them. There are 14 amino acids in the CDR3, from cysteine to phenylalanine inclusive. Only the CDR3 part of the read is kept: 42 bases, read in frame from the first base. CDR1 is given as LNHDA and CDR2 as SQIVND, both from the germline V gene (reference sequence).